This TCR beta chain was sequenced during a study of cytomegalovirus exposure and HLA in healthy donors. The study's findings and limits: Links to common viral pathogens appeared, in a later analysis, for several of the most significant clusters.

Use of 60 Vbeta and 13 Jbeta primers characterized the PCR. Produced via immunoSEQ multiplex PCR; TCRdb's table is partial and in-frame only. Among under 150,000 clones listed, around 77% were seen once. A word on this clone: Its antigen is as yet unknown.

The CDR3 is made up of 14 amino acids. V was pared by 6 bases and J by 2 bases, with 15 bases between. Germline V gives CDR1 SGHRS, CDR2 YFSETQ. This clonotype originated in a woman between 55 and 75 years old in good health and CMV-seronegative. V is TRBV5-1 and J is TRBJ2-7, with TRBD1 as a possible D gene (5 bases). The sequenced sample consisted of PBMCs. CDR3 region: CASTSSWGTYEQYF. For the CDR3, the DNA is TGCGCCAGCACCTCTTCCTGGGGCACCTACGAGCAGTACTTC.